This is a list of T cell receptor beta chains from one sample in a study of control samples from healthy donors and cancer patients. Produced via immunoSEQ multiplex PCR; TCRdb's table is partial and in-frame only. The sample shows approximately 100,000 clones, approximately 90% of them seen only once. Sequenced sample: blood. The receptors come from a man aged 25 to 45 in good health. Both conserved end residues are part of each CDR3. D genes are given only for firm matches. Part of the rows lack a size; the others show once, few, many or a class for expanded clones.

TRBV24-1	.	.	TRBJ2-5	TGTGCCACCAGCGAGCATGGAGAGACCCAGTACTTC	CATSEHGETQYF
TRBV27	.	.	TRBJ1-5	TGTGCCAGCACCAACTTAGGGGGGAATCAGCCCCAGCATTTT	CASTNLGGNQPQHF
TRBV3-1/TRBV3-2	few	.	TRBJ1-1	TGTGCCAGCAGCCCGACAGAGAACACTGAAGCTTTCTTT	CASSPTENTEAFF
TRBV4-3	.	TRBD2	TRBJ2-1	TGCGCCAGCAGCTTCCTAGCCGGGAGGGCCGGCGATGAGCAGTTCTTC	CASSFLAGRAGDEQFF
TRBV27	.	TRBD1	TRBJ2-1	TGTGCCAGCAGTCCAAACAGGGGACACTACAATGAGCAGTTCTTC	CASSPNRGHYNEQFF
TRBV6-5	.	.	TRBJ1-1	TGTGCCAGCAGTTACCCGGCTGGTCTCTTCACTGAAGCTTTCTTT	CASSYPAGLFTEAFF
TRBV5-6	.	TRBD1	TRBJ1-6	TGTGCCAGCAGCGGCGGGACAGGTAATTCACCCCTCCACTTT	CASSGGTGNSPLHF
TRBV7-9	.	TRBD2	TRBJ2-1	TGTGCCAGCAGCCCCTTTAGCGGGGGGGTTCGCAATGAGCAGTTCTTC	CASSPFSGGVRNEQFF
TRBV3-1/TRBV3-2	.	.	TRBJ1-5	TGTGCCAGCAGCCAGGGAGGGCGCAATCAGCCCCAGCATTTT	CASSQGGRNQPQHF
TRBV28	.	.	TRBJ1-6	TGTGCCAGCAGTTGGGCTTCGGGGTCTAATTCACCCCTCCACTTT	CASSWASGSNSPLHF
TRBV4-3	.	TRBD1	TRBJ1-3	TGCGCCAGCAGCCAAGATGGGGACAGGTCTGGAAACACCATATATTTT	CASSQDGDRSGNTIYF
TRBV6-5	once	.	TRBJ2-7	TGTGCCAGCAAGGCCTCGACTTTGGTCTACGAGCAGTACTTC	CASKASTLVYEQYF
TRBV6-2/TRBV6-3	few	.	TRBJ2-3	TGTGCCAGCAGCCCCGATCTTGAAGATACGCAGTATTTT	CASSPDLEDTQYF
TRBV7-9	.	.	TRBJ1-3	TGTGCCAGCAGCCCGGGGACTGGAAACACCATATATTTT	CASSPGTGNTIYF
TRBV5-8	.	TRBD1	TRBJ1-2	TGTGCCAGCAGCAATACAGGGGCCCTTAACTATGGCTACACCTTC	CASSNTGALNYGYTF
TRBV19	.	.	TRBJ1-2	TGTGCCAGTGGAAAGGGCTACACCTTC	CASGKGYTF
TRBV18	.	.	TRBJ1-2	TGTGCCAGCTCACCACGGGTTGATGGCTACACCTTC	CASSPRVDGYTF
TRBV12-5	.	.	TRBJ2-2	TGTGCTAGTGGTTTAAGCGGGTGGAACACCGGGGAGCTGTTTTTT	CASGLSGWNTGELFF
TRBV6-5	.	TRBD1	TRBJ1-5	TGTGCCATCACCCCGGGACAGGGACAGCCCCAGCATTTT	CAITPGQGQPQHF
TRBV7-8	.	TRBD1	TRBJ1-3	TGTGCCAGCAGCGCGGGGACAGGAGCCTCTGGAAACACCATATATTTT	CASSAGTGASGNTIYF
TRBV6-6	.	TRBD2	TRBJ2-2	TGTGCCAGCCGGAGGACTAGCGCGTTTAACACCGGGGAGCTGTTTTTT	CASRRTSAFNTGELFF
TRBV4-1	.	.	TRBJ1-1	TGCGCCAGCAGCCAAGATCCGGTAGTGGGCACTGAAGCTTTCTTT	CASSQDPVVGTEAFF
TRBV27	.	.	TRBJ1-2	TGTGCCAGCAGACAGGGTCCAGAGAACTATGGCTACACCTTC	CASRQGPENYGYTF
TRBV6-1	.	.	TRBJ1-1	TGTGCCAGCAGTGAAAATCCCAGGGTGAACACTGAAGCTTTCTTT	CASSENPRVNTEAFF
TRBV27	.	.	TRBJ2-1	TGTGCCAGCAGTCGAAAATCGGGACACAATTACAATGAGCAGTTCTTC	CASSRKSGHNYNEQFF
TRBV28	.	TRBD1	TRBJ2-5	TGTGCCAGCAGTTCGCCCACAGGGGAAGAGACCCAGTACTTC	CASSSPTGEETQYF
TRBV28	.	.	TRBJ2-3	TGTGCCAGCAGCAGGGGACTACGCACAGATACGCAGTATTTT	CASSRGLRTDTQYF
TRBV12-5	.	TRBD2	TRBJ2-2	TGTGCTAGTGGTTTCCCAGCGGGGACGACGAACACCGGGGAGCTGTTTTTT	CASGFPAGTTNTGELFF
TRBV2	.	.	TRBJ2-5	TGTGCCAGCACACCACAAGAGACCCAGTACTTC	CASTPQETQYF
TRBV12-5	.	.	TRBJ1-1	TGTGCTAGTGGTTTAATGAACACTGAAGCTTTCTTT	CASGLMNTEAFF
TRBV18	.	.	TRBJ2-7	TGTGCCAGCTCCCCGGGGCGTAAGAGTGACGAGCAGTACTTC	CASSPGRKSDEQYF
TRBV3-1/TRBV3-2	.	TRBD1	TRBJ1-1	TGTGCCAGCAGCCAAGATCTGGGGACAGGGCACACTGAAGCTTTCTTT	CASSQDLGTGHTEAFF
TRBV5-5	.	TRBD2	TRBJ2-7	TGTGCCAGCAGCTTTGCCGGACTAGCGGTCCACGAGCAGTACTTC	CASSFAGLAVHEQYF